This entry is about one T cell receptor (beta chain). This sample stems from a study of blood T cells in healthy people across ages. Alongside a J-beta primer mix, a sample-barcoded 5' primer served in a second PCR lasting roughly 6 to 12 cycles. TCRdb re-analysed the 5' RACE reads in MiXCR, keeping a single row per CDR3 protein. The sample has approximately 1.5 million distinct CDR3 sequences, around 40% seen once; the top ten hold approximately 4%. Germline CDR1 LGHNT, CDR2 FRNRAP. This CDR3 spans 14 amino acids. Germline trimming cut 4 bases from V and 6 bases from J; bases unmatched to any gene: 6.

This sequence joins TRBV12-5 and TRBJ2-1; the match to TRBD1 covers 7 bases. The receptor was isolated from a woman aged 18-29 years in good health. Sequenced: blood. CDR3 sequence reads: CASGSGTASNEQFF. CDR3 nucleotide sequence: TGTGCTAGTGGTTCCGGGACAGCCTCCAATGAGCAGTTCTTC.